Reported below is one T cell receptor beta chain. Its target is not known. Those patients with uncontrolled infection, other autoimmune disease, pregnancy or lactation were excluded. This record belongs to a study of T cells in Graves' hyperthyroidism and ophthalmopathy. The study's findings and limits: Ophthalmopathy, which appeared later, was predicted by the model a median about 6 months before onset.

V lost 5 bases, J lost 4 bases, and 16 bases lay in between. This CDR3 comprises 15 residues. The germline gives CDR1 MGHDK, CDR2 SYGVNS. Amplification of TCR beta CDR3 regions used RNA as the template. HTBI primers were used for first-round RT-PCR of the TCR CDR3. TCRdb re-called the multiplex PCR reads through MiXCR, storing one row per CDR3 protein. The sample yields 500,000 to 750,000 distinct CDR3 sequences, 13% to 15% seen once. The chain employs TRBV25-1 and TRBJ2-3, with D maybe TRBD1 (5 bases). Source material: blood. The origin of this receptor is a woman aged 18-29 years with Graves' ophthalmopathy. CDR3 DNA sequence: TGTGCCAGCAGTCCGGGCAGGGCCGCCTCAGATACGCAGTATTTT. Translated: CASSPGRAASDTQYF.